One and the same sample provided the 18 T cell receptor beta chains below, sequenced in a study of blood T cells in healthy people across ages. The second PCR ran about 6 to 12 cycles with a sample-barcoded 5' primer and J-beta primers. Using its own MiXCR run on the 5' RACE reads, TCRdb lists one record per CDR3 protein. The sample contains fewer than 900,000 distinct CDR3 sequences, about 40% of which appear only once. The sequencing input was blood. The receptor source for this set is a woman aged 60 to 75 in good health.

This chain connects TRBV6-6 to TRBJ1-2, with 7 bases lining up with TRBD1. In germline, CDR1 is MNHNY, CDR2 SVGAGI (reference sequence). This CDR3 is 15 amino acids long. V was pared by 7 bases and J by 8 bases, with 16 bases of the junction left unmatched. The CDR3: CASTFGRTGAAGYTF. CDR3 DNA sequence: TGTGCCAGCACCTTCGGCAGGACAGGAGCCGCCGGCTACACCTTC.

This clonotype was observed a handful of times. This chain links TRBV7-9 with TRBJ2-5, with D perhaps matching TRBD1 (6 bases). This CDR3 has 15 residues. Trimming cost V 0 bases and J 5 bases, with 13 bases left between them. CDR1 SEHNR and CDR2 FQNEAQ come from the germline V gene (reference sequence). CDR3 sequence: CASSLATGSRETQYF. In nucleotides, the CDR3 is TGTGCCAGCAGCTTAGCCACAGGGTCCCGGGAGACCCAGTACTTC.

To note about this clonotype: One end of the junction fails to match germline, which may point to a read error. This chain uses TRBV25-1 with TRBJ2-7; TRBD1 matches 8 bases. The CDR3 sequence is 14 residues long. Germline assignment: CDR1 MGHDK and CDR2 SYGVNS. Written as DNA, the CDR3 is TGTGCCTGCAGTGAGGGTGCAGGGGGCCTAGAGCAGTACTTC. Amino acid sequence: CACSEGAGGLEQYF.

This clonotype has a handful of counts. This sequence joins TRBV9 and TRBJ2-5, with a tentative D call TRBD1 (5 bases). Germline V gives CDR1 SGDLS, CDR2 YYNGEE. CDR3 size: 15 residues. The ends were cut back, 3 bases at V and 5 bases at J, with 17 bases in the middle. The CDR3 DNA is TGTGCCAGCAGCGCAGGGATCCCCCCAGCGGAGACCCAGTACTTC. It yields the protein CASSAGIPPAETQYF. Complete variable domain (other parts from reference TRBV9 and TRBJ2-5): DSGVTQTPKHLITATGQRVTLRCSPRSGDLSVYWYQQSLDQGLQFLIQYYNGEERAKGNILERFSAQQFPDLHSELNLSSLELGDSALYFCASSAGIPPAETQYFGPGTRLLVL.

This clonotype was detected only a few times. The V call is TRBV29-1, the J call TRBJ1-1, with D hard to call. Per the germline V gene, CDR1 is SQVTM and CDR2 is ANQGSEA. Trimming removed 6 bases at V and 0 bases at J, with 14 bases between. The CDR3 is 14 residues long. CDR3 sequence: CSVTRGSLNTEAFF. The CDR3, as DNA: TGCAGCGTGACCCGCGGATCGTTGAACACTGAAGCTTTCTTT.

This clonotype was seen once. This chain links TRBV3-1 with TRBJ2-3; D unresolved. With 1 base removed from V and 4 bases from J, the gap between germline ends came to 9 bases. This CDR3 is 14 amino acids long. Per germline, CDR1 LGHDT and CDR2 YNNKEL (reference sequence). The CDR3 sequence is CASSQGPSSDTQYF. The CDR3 DNA is TGTGCCAGCAGCCAAGGACCTTCATCAGATACGCAGTATTTT.

For this clonotype: This sequence may be a read error, since a much larger clone differs from it by one base. The chain uses TRBV7-2 and TRBJ1-2; 7 bases map to TRBD1. Germline V gene sequence: CDR1 SGHTA, CDR2 FQGNSA. The length of the CDR3 is 16 residues. CDR3 sequence reads: CAGSFTGTANNYGYTF. The CDR3 DNA sequence: TGTGCCGGCAGCTTCACCGGGACAGCAAATAACTATGGCTACACCTTC. The variable domain in full, with the rest retrieved from reference TRBV7-2 and TRBJ1-2, is GAGVSQSPSNKVTEKGKDVELRCDPISGHTALYWYRQSLGQGLEFLIYFQGNSAPDKSGLPSDRFSAERTGGSVSTLTIQRTQQEDSAVYLCAGSFTGTANNYGYTFGSGTRLTVV.

This chain uses TRBV29-1 with TRBJ2-3, with 9 bases that match TRBD2. Germline CDR1 and CDR2: SQVTM and ANQGSEA. The CDR3 covers 15 residues. The trim removed 4 bases at V and 6 bases at J, leaving 11 bases unmatched. Here the CDR3 reads CSVGGRAGGADTQYF. The CDR3, as DNA: TGCAGCGTTGGTGGACGGGCGGGAGGGGCGGATACGCAGTATTTT.

The V and J genes are TRBV18 and TRBJ2-1; either TRBD1 or TRBD2 may supply D (6 bases each). Looked up from germline, CDR1 is KGHSH and CDR2 is LQKENI. The CDR3 is 15 amino acids. Trimming removed 3 bases at V and 7 bases at J, with 16 bases between. CDR3 residues: CASSPRGVTGNEQFF. The CDR3, as DNA: TGTGCCAGCTCACCGAGGGGGGTCACGGGGAATGAGCAGTTCTTC.

J is TRBJ1-6 and V is TRBV28; no reliable D call. The CDR3 runs 17 residues. Trimming stripped 6 bases from V and 6 bases from J, with 21 bases between. The germline V gene has CDR1 MDHEN and CDR2 SYDVKM. The CDR3 DNA is TGTGCCAGCAGATCGCCCCCCGGAGGAATTGGTAATTCACCCCTCCACTTT. It is translated as CASRSPPGGIGNSPLHF.

The chain carries TRBV3-1 and TRBJ1-3; D perhaps matches TRBD1 (6 bases). In germline, CDR1 is LGHDT, CDR2 YNNKEL (reference sequence). The CDR3 has 15 amino acids. Trimming shortened V by 2 bases and J by 3 bases, and 11 bases separated the two germline ends. CDR3 loop: CASSQLGGGGNTIYF. In nucleotides, the CDR3 is TGTGCCAGCAGCCAACTAGGGGGTGGTGGAAACACCATATATTTT.

This rearrangement joins TRBV7-2 to TRBJ2-7; D unclear. CDR3 length equals 12 residues. In germline, CDR1 is SGHTA, CDR2 FQGNSA. Between the trimmed V and J ends, which lost 5 bases and 3 bases, there was a span of 8 bases. This chain's CDR3 is CASSLSNYEQYF. The CDR3 DNA reads as TGTGCCAGCAGCCTGTCTAACTACGAGCAGTACTTC.

The rearrangement uses TRBV6-6 and TRBJ2-3; the D is unclear. V lost 2 bases to trimming and J lost 4 bases, with 10 bases between them. The CDR3 is 14 residues long. Per the germline V gene, CDR1 is MNHNY and CDR2 is SVGAGI (reference sequence). The CDR3 coding sequence is TGTGCCAGCAGTTACCTTACTCGAGCAGATACGCAGTATTTT. It specifies CASSYLTRADTQYF.

The chain has TRBV20-1 and TRBJ2-7, with 8 bases aligning to TRBD1. Trimming at V came to 0 bases and at J to 5 bases, leaving 9 bases not matched to a gene. This CDR3 contains 15 residues. Germline lookup yields CDR1 DFQATT and CDR2 SNEGSKA (reference sequence). Here the CDR3 DNA reads TGCAGTGCTAGAGATGGACAGGGACAGAAGAACGAGCAGTACTTC. Encoded protein: CSARDGQGQKNEQYF.

This clonotype came up a few times. The chain is built from TRBV12-3 or TRBV12-4 and TRBJ2-7; perhaps TRBD2 as D (6 bases). The CDR3 covers 13 residues. V was cut by 10 bases and J by 0 bases, with 13 bases left in between. CDR3 in amino acids: CATKEGSSYEQYF. The CDR3 bases are TGTGCCACCAAGGAGGGGAGCTCCTACGAGCAGTACTTC.

This clonotype was observed a few times. The gene calls are TRBV11-2 and TRBJ2-5; TRBD1 agrees at 8 bases. The CDR3 is 15 amino acids. Germline CDR1 SGHAT, CDR2 FQNNGV. Unmatched junction bases numbered 14, after V lost 3 bases and J lost 11 bases. The CDR3 coding sequence is TGTGCCAGCAGCTTGCAGGGGGCCGTCACCAATGAGCAGTACTTC. Residues: CASSLQGAVTNEQYF.

V is TRBV9 and J is TRBJ2-1, with 11 bases fitting TRBD2. Near its end, the DNA agrees better with TRBJ2-7, so the J call may be wrong. The CDR3 runs to 18 residues. The V gene's germline CDR1 is SGDLS and CDR2 YYNGEE. The CDR3 nucleotides are TGTGCCAGCAGCGTAGCTGCAACTAGCGGGAGACTCTACAATGAGCAGTACTTC. It encodes CASSVAATSGRLYNEQYF.

The rearrangement links TRBV7-2 to TRBJ2-7; 11 bases align to TRBD2. This CDR3 has 17 amino acids. Germline lookup yields CDR1 SGHTA and CDR2 FQGNSA. J was trimmed by 5 bases and V by 1 base; bases with no gene match: 10. For the CDR3, the DNA is TGTGCCAGCAGCTTAGAGGGTACTAGCGGGAGAATCAACGAGCAGTACTTC. It encodes CASSLEGTSGRINEQYF.